The 32 T cell receptor beta chains given below trace back to one sample, sequenced in a study of T cell changes during pregnancy in multiple sclerosis. Data came from immunoSEQ multiplex PCR; TCRdb stores just in-frame clones and leaves some out. The sample records 45,000 to 60,000 clones, around 90% being singletons. The material sequenced was CD4+ T cells from peripheral blood mononuclear cells, taken before pregnancy. Source of these receptors: a female donor with multiple sclerosis, enrolled in a pregnancy study.

This chain uses TRBV18 with TRBJ1-2, with D tentatively TRBD1 (6 bases). V was pared by 4 bases and J by 3 bases, with 15 bases between. CDR3 length: 15 residues. Germline CDR1 and CDR2: KGHSH and LQKENI. CDR3 DNA: TGTGCCAGCTCACGTCGGGACATAGTCGACTATGGCTACACCTTC. Its translation is CASSRRDIVDYGYTF.

The chain employs TRBV28 and TRBJ1-1; 8 positions agree with TRBD1. Looked up from germline, CDR1 is MDHEN and CDR2 is SYDVKM. V lost 2 bases and J lost 12; bases outside the gene matches: 5. The CDR3 is 12 amino acids. DNA for the CDR3: TGTGCCAGCAGTTTAAGGACAGGGAGGCCTTTCTTT. Protein sequence: CASSLRTGRPFF.

The CDR3 nucleotides are TGTGCCATCAAACAGACTAGCGACGGCGGGGAGCTGTTTTTT. This codes for CAIKQTSDGGELFF. The chain combines TRBV10-3 with TRBJ2-2; TRBD2 agrees at 8 bases. The ends lost 7 bases at V and 7 bases at J; junction bases unmatched: 8. The CDR3 runs to 14 residues. The germline V gene has CDR1 ENHRY and CDR2 SYGVKD.

The J gene is TRBJ2-1, the V gene TRBV29-1, with TRBD2 matching over 7 bases. This CDR3 has 14 residues. Unmatched junction bases numbered 9, after V lost 4 bases and J lost 6 bases. CDR1 and CDR2 from the germline V gene are SQVTM and ANQGSEA. Here the CDR3 reads CSVVSGRAPNEQFF. CDR3 coding DNA: TGCAGCGTTGTTAGTGGGAGGGCCCCCAATGAGCAGTTCTTC.

The J gene is TRBJ2-3, the V gene TRBV4-3, with a weak D call TRBD2 (6 bases). V gave up 0 bases and J gave up 3 bases, with 13 bases separating them. The CDR3 length is 16 residues. Germline CDR1 reads LGHNA; CDR2 reads YSLEER. CDR3 DNA: TGCGCCAGCAGCCAAGAATACGGGAGTGTAACAGATACGCAGTATTTT. Protein sequence: CASSQEYGSVTDTQYF.

The chain joins TRBV19 to TRBJ1-2; 7 bases match TRBD1. J was trimmed by 0 bases and V by 2 bases; bases with no gene match: 6. Germline V CDR1 and CDR2: LNHDA, SQIVND (reference sequence). The CDR3 runs to 16 residues. This chain's CDR3 is CASSITGATTNYGYTF. CDR3 nucleotides: TGTGCCAGTAGTATAACAGGGGCGACTACTAACTATGGCTACACCTTC. The whole variable domain, filled in from reference TRBV19 and TRBJ1-2, reads DGGITQSPKYLFRKEGQNVTLSCEQNLNHDAMYWYRQDPGQGLRLIYYSQIVNDFQKGDIAEGYSVSREKKESFPLTVTSAQKNPTAFYLCASSITGATTNYGYTFGSGTRLTVV.

J is TRBJ2-6 and V is TRBV5-1; D call uncertain. The germline V gene has CDR1 SGHRS and CDR2 YFSETQ. The CDR3 totals 18 residues. Trimming shortened V by 0 bases and J by 1 base, and 14 bases separated the two germline ends. The CDR3, as DNA: TGCGCCAGCAGCTTGGGGCGGATCCTTAAGTCTGGGGCCAACGTCCTGACTTTC. This translates into CASSLGRILKSGANVLTF.

The chain joins TRBV5-1 to TRBJ1-2; the match to TRBD1 covers 7 bases. The germline V gene encodes CDR1 SGHRS and CDR2 YFSETQ. The CDR3 totals 12 residues. V gave up 9 bases and J gave up 8 bases; unmatched junction bases: 10. The CDR3 DNA reads TGCGCCAACCGACAGGGACGTTACGGCTACACCTTC. Its protein is CANRQGRYGYTF.

The gene calls are TRBV30 and TRBJ2-7; 7 positions match TRBD1. The junction had 7 bases not matched to a gene; V was cut back by 5 bases and J by 0 bases. Germline V lookup: CDR1 GTSNPN, CDR2 SVGIG (reference sequence). The CDR3 consists of 14 residues. CDR3 coding DNA: TGTGCCTGGCGACAGGGCCTCTCCTCCTACGAGCAGTACTTC. It encodes CAWRQGLSSYEQYF.

The chain employs TRBV30 and TRBJ1-5; D gene unclear. The V gene lost 2 bases and the J gene lost 4 bases, with 12 bases spanning the gap. Germline assignment: CDR1 GTSNPN and CDR2 SVGIG (reference sequence). The CDR3 consists of 14 residues. CDR3 in amino acids: CAWSIKQPNQPQHF. DNA of the CDR3: TGTGCCTGGAGTATCAAACAGCCAAATCAGCCCCAGCATTTT. The variable domain in full, with the rest retrieved from reference TRBV30 and TRBJ1-5, is SQTIHQWPATLVQPVGSPLSLECTVEGTSNPNLYWYRQAAGRGLQLLFYSVGIGQISSEVPQNLSASRPQDRQFILSSKKLLLSDSGFYLCAWSIKQPNQPQHFGDGTRLSIL.

The chain recombines TRBV4-3 with TRBJ2-7; maybe TRBD2 (5 bases). Trimming removed 3 bases at V and 2 bases at J, with 14 bases between. Germline values: CDR1 LGHNA, CDR2 YSLEER. This CDR3 spans 15 amino acids. The CDR3 here is CASSQLPSGTYEQYF. The CDR3 nucleotides read TGCGCCAGCAGCCAGTTACCCAGCGGAACCTACGAGCAGTACTTC.

V and J are TRBV5-6 and TRBJ1-4; the D gene is possibly TRBD1 (6 bases). Germline V CDR1 and CDR2: SGHDT, YYEEEE. The CDR3 has 16 amino acids. The germline V and J ends were trimmed by 4 bases and 8 bases, with 21 bases remaining between them. This CDR3 reads CASSVMRGRLNEKLFF. The CDR3, as DNA: TGTGCCAGCAGCGTTATGCGGGGGCGCTTAAACGAAAAACTGTTTTTT.

The rearrangement links TRBV5-1 to TRBJ1-6; D ambiguous. Trimming pared 0 bases from V and 10 bases from J, leaving 17 bases between. This CDR3 has 16 residues. Germline CDR1 SGHRS, CDR2 YFSETQ. This CDR3 reads CASSLASPGFGSPLHF. In DNA, the CDR3 is TGCGCCAGCAGCTTGGCATCCCCGGGGTTCGGGTCACCCCTCCACTTT. Complete variable domain (other parts from reference TRBV5-1 and TRBJ1-6): KAGVTQTPRYLIKTRGQQVTLSCSPISGHRSVSWYQQTPGQGLQFLFEYFSETQRNKGNFPGRFSGRQFSNSRSEMNVSTLELGDSALYLCASSLASPGFGSPLHFGNGTRLTVT.

The chain links TRBV30 to TRBJ1-1, with 8 bases identical to TRBD1. CDR3 length: 13 residues. CDR1 GTSNPN and CDR2 SVGIG come from the germline V gene (reference sequence). Trimming at V came to 3 bases and at J to 10 bases, leaving 10 bases not matched to a gene. The CDR3: CAWRDRGPLGAFF. The CDR3 nucleotides are TGTGCCTGGAGAGACAGGGGCCCGTTGGGAGCTTTCTTT.

A single count supports this clone. This chain's CDR3 is CASSTTGEGQPQHF. As DNA, the CDR3 is TGTGCCAGCAGCACCACAGGGGAAGGTCAGCCCCAGCATTTT. The chain links TRBV7-8 to TRBJ1-5; 7 bases line up with TRBD1. CDR1 is SGHVS, CDR2 FQNEAQ, per germline. Trimming removed 5 bases from V and 6 bases from J; junction bases left unmatched: 7. This CDR3 is 14 amino acids long.

This clone came up a few times. The rearrangement joins TRBV28 to TRBJ1-4, with D uncertain. Germline CDR1 MDHEN, CDR2 SYDVKM. Trimming cost V 3 bases and J 7 bases, with 9 bases left between them. The CDR3 contains 13 residues. CDR3 sequence reads: CASSFAQSEKLFF. CDR3 DNA: TGTGCCAGCAGTTTCGCACAGTCTGAAAAACTGTTTTTT.

This chain links TRBV7-9 with TRBJ2-5; TRBD2 might be the D (7 bases). The V gene lost 5 bases and the J gene lost 5 bases, with 18 bases spanning the gap. Germline CDR1 and CDR2: SEHNR and FQNEAQ (reference sequence). The CDR3 spans 15 residues. This CDR3 reads CASSAASGRGETQYF. The CDR3 region has the DNA TGTGCCAGCAGCGCCGCATCAGGGAGGGGGGAGACCCAGTACTTC.

This clone was observed a few times. This rearrangement joins TRBV11-2 to TRBJ2-2, with D perhaps TRBD2 (6 bases). The CDR3 covers 14 residues. Deletions cut 4 bases from V and 2 bases from J, with 8 bases between. Germline V CDR1 and CDR2: SGHAT, FQNNGV. This CDR3 is CASSYGTNTGELFF. For the CDR3, the DNA is TGTGCCAGCAGCTACGGGACTAACACCGGGGAGCTGTTTTTT.

CDR3 DNA sequence: TGTGCCAGCAGCTCCCAGGGCACCGGGGAGCTGTTTTTT. This gives the protein CASSSQGTGELFF. The J gene is TRBJ2-2, the V gene TRBV11-3, with a weak D call TRBD1 (5 bases). Germline V gene data show CDR1 as SGHNT and CDR2 as YENEEA. The CDR3 runs 13 residues. The V gene lost 4 bases and the J gene lost 4 bases, with 7 bases spanning the gap.

The chain is built from TRBV5-4 and TRBJ2-2; TRBD2 is a possible D gene (6 bases). Trimming took 4 bases from V and 7 from J, leaving 14 bases between them. Looked up from germline, CDR1 is SGHNT and CDR2 is YYREEE (reference sequence). This CDR3 comprises 14 residues. The CDR3 nucleotides read TGTGCCAGCAGCGGCGCGGGGCGAGACGGGGAGCTGTTTTTT. Its protein product is CASSGAGRDGELFF.

The gene calls are TRBV5-1 and TRBJ1-1, with D perhaps matching TRBD1 (6 bases). This CDR3 comprises 15 residues. The germline V gene has CDR1 SGHRS and CDR2 YFSETQ. V lost 4 bases and J lost 3, with 16 bases in between. The CDR3 bases are TGCGCCAGCAGCCCGGCAGACAGGCGAGACACTGAAGCTTTCTTT. It encodes CASSPADRRDTEAFF.

This chain links TRBV9 with TRBJ1-5; D possibly corresponds to TRBD1 (5 bases). From germline, CDR1 is SGDLS and CDR2 YYNGEE. CDR3 length equals 14 residues. Trimming removed 3 bases from V and 4 bases from J, with 11 bases in between. Written as DNA, the CDR3 is TGTGCCAGCAGCGGCGGGACGCAGAATCAGCCCCAGCATTTT. This gives the protein CASSGGTQNQPQHF.

The count of this clone is one. This chain uses TRBV4-1 with TRBJ2-3, with unresolved D. There are 14 residues in the CDR3. The V gene lost 0 bases and the J gene lost 2 bases, with 6 bases spanning the gap. In germline, CDR1 is MGHRA, CDR2 YSYEKL. CDR3 amino acids: CASSQDRYTDTQYF. For the CDR3, the DNA is TGCGCCAGCAGCCAAGACAGATACACAGATACGCAGTATTTT.

The gene calls are TRBV19 and TRBJ2-5; 7 positions agree with TRBD2. CDR3 length: 12 residues. J lost 5 bases, V lost 6 bases, and 3 bases had no gene match. CDR1 is LNHDA and CDR2 is SQIVND in the germline V gene (reference sequence). The CDR3 here is CASRGLSETQYF. CDR3 in DNA: TGTGCCAGTAGGGGACTATCGGAGACCCAGTACTTC.

The chain joins TRBV19 to TRBJ2-2, with 12 bases lining up with TRBD2. With V trimmed by 6 bases and J by 6 bases, 2 bases remained unmatched. The CDR3 is made up of 14 amino acids. Germline V gives CDR1 LNHDA, CDR2 SQIVND (reference sequence). The CDR3 reads CASRLAGGPGELFF. The CDR3 nucleotides are TGTGCCAGTAGGCTAGCGGGAGGGCCCGGGGAGCTGTTTTTT.

The chain carries TRBV27 and TRBJ2-3, with 10 bases matching TRBD2. Germline CDR1 reads MNHEY; CDR2 reads SMNVEV (reference sequence). The CDR3 has 16 amino acids. V dropped 4 bases and J dropped 3; count of bases not matched to a gene: 7. CDR3 amino acids: CASSWASGRGTDTQYF. CDR3 in DNA: TGTGCCAGCAGTTGGGCTAGCGGGAGAGGGACAGATACGCAGTATTTT.

The V gene is TRBV5-4, the J gene TRBJ2-5, with D perhaps matching TRBD2 (7 bases). Deletions cut 3 bases from V and 6 bases from J, with 12 bases between. This CDR3 is built from 13 residues. CDR1 and CDR2 (germline): SGHNT, YYREEE (reference sequence). The CDR3 DNA reads TGTGCCAGCAGCTGGAGCGGGACAAAGACCCAGTACTTC. It specifies CASSWSGTKTQYF.

The chain links TRBV5-4 to TRBJ1-5, with D possibly TRBD1 on 6 matching bases. CDR3 length: 14 residues. Germline values: CDR1 SGHNT, CDR2 YYREEE (reference sequence). The ends were cut back, 1 base at V and 5 bases at J, with 10 bases in the middle. The CDR3 nucleotides read TGTGCCAGCAGCTTGTTTCCAGGGGATCAGCCCCAGCATTTT. This gives the protein CASSLFPGDQPQHF.

This clone was counted once. The CDR3 is CASSGLAGAYEQYF. The CDR3, as DNA: TGTGCCAGCTCGGGACTAGCGGGGGCCTACGAGCAGTACTTC. The chain recombines TRBV25-1 with TRBJ2-7, with TRBD2 matching over 14 bases. With V trimmed by 8 bases and J by 2 bases, 2 bases remained unmatched. Germline V gene data show CDR1 as MGHDK and CDR2 as SYGVNS. The CDR3 is made up of 14 amino acids.

The genes are TRBV10-3 and TRBJ2-5, with a tentative D call TRBD2 (5 bases). Germline V gives CDR1 ENHRY, CDR2 SYGVKD. This CDR3 region has 12 residues. Trimming removed 8 bases from V and 2 bases from J, with 9 bases in between. CDR3 protein: CAIGRRQETQYF. DNA for the CDR3: TGTGCCATCGGTCGGAGGCAAGAGACCCAGTACTTC.

Comment on this clone: Germline and junction disagree at one end, which may indicate a read error. This sequence joins TRBV10-3 and TRBJ2-7; 8 positions agree with TRBD2. Germline lookup yields CDR1 ENHRY and CDR2 SYGVKD. The CDR3 has 16 amino acids. In DNA, the CDR3 is TGTGCCATCAGTGAGAGAAGAGCGGGAGAGAACTACGCGCAGTACTTC. It translates to CAISERRAGENYAQYF.

The rearrangement uses TRBV6-5 and TRBJ2-3; 9 bases are a match to TRBD1. Germline values: CDR1 MNHEY, CDR2 SVGAGI. The CDR3 is 15 amino acids. Trimming cost V 5 bases and J 6 bases; bases outside gene matches: 9. The CDR3 protein is CASSNTGGTPDTQYF. The CDR3 DNA sequence: TGTGCCAGCAGTAATACAGGGGGCACCCCGGATACGCAGTATTTT.